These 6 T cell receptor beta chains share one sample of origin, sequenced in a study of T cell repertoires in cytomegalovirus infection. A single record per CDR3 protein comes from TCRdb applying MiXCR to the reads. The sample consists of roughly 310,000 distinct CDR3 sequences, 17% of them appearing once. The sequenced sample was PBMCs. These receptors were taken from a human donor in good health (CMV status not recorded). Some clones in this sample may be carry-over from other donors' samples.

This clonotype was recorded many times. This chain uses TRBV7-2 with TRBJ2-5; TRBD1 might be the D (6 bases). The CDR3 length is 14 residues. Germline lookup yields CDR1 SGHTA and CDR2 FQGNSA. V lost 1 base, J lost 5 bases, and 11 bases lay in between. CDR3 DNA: TGTGCCAGCAGCTTAGAGGGACACACGGAGACCCAGTACTTC. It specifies CASSLEGHTETQYF.

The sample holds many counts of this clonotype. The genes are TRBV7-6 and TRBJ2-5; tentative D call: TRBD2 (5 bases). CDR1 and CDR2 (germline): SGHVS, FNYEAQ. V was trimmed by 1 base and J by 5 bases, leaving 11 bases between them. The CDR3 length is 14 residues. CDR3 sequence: CASSLGGPGETQYF. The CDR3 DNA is TGTGCCAGCAGCTTAGGAGGGCCGGGGGAGACCCAGTACTTC.

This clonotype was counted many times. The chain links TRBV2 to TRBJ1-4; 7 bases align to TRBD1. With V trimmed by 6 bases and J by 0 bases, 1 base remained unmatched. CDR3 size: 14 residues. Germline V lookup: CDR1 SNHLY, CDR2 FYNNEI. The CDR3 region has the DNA TGTGCCAGCAGCGGACAGGCAACTAATGAAAAACTGTTTTTT. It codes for CASSGQATNEKLFF.

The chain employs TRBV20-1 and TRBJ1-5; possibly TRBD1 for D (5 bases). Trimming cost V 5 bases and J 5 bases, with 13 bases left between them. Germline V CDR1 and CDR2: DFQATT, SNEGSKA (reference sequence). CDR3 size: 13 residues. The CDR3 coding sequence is TGCAGTGCTCTGGGGGGAGGGGATCAGCCCCAGCATTTT. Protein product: CSALGGGDQPQHF.

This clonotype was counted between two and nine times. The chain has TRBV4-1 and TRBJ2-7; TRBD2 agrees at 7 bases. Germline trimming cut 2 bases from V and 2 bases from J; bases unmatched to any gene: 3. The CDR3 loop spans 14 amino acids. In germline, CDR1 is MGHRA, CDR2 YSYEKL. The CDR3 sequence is CASSQIAGTYEQYF. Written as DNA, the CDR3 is TGCGCCAGCAGCCAAATAGCGGGTACCTACGAGCAGTACTTC.

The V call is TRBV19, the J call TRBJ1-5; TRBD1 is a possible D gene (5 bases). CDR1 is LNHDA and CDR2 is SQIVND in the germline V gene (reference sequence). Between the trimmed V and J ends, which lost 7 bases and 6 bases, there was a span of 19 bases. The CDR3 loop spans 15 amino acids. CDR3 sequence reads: CASTPTANPGQPQHF. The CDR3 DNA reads TGTGCCAGTACGCCGACAGCGAACCCCGGTCAGCCCCAGCATTTT.